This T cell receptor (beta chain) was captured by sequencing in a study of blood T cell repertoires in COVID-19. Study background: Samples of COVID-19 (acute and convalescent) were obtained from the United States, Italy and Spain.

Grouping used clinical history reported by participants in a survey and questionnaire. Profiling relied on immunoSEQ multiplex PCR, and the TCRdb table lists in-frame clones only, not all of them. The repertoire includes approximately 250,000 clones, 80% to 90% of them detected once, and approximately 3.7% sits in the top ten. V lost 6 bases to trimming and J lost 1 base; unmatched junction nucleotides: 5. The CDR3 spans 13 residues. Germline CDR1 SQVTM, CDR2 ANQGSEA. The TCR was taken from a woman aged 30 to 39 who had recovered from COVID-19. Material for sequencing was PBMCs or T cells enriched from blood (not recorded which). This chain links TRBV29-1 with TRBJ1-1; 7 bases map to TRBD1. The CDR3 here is CSVGTAGNTEAFF. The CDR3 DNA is TGCAGCGTCGGGACAGCAGGGAACACTGAAGCTTTCTTT.